The 30 T cell receptor beta chains reported below all come from one sample, sequenced in a study of molecular identifiers for immune sequencing clone quantification. TCRdb reprocessed the PCR reads via MiXCR and lists one record per CDR3 protein. The data contain a few hundred thousand distinct CDR3 sequences, over 20% of them singletons. Sequenced material: naive CD8+ T cells from blood, with Jurkat cell RNA spiked in. Documented subset: FACS-sorted CD8+CD4-CCR7+CD45RA+ naive T cells. Receptors originate from a human donor in good health. Some libraries in this study had Jurkat cell RNA spiked in.

This clonotype was seen a few times. This chain connects TRBV15 to TRBJ2-7, with D unclear. Germline V lookup: CDR1 LNHNV, CDR2 YYDKDF (reference sequence). This CDR3 comprises 13 residues. V gave up 0 bases and J gave up 2 bases, with 5 bases separating them. In DNA form, the CDR3 reads TGTGCCACCAGCAGAGACGGAGCCTACGAGCAGTACTTC. As protein: CATSRDGAYEQYF.

This clonotype was seen a few times. The genes are TRBV7-2 and TRBJ2-7; 9 bases match TRBD2. Germline CDR1 is SGHTA and CDR2 is FQGNSA. Trimming cost V 3 bases and J 1 base; bases outside gene matches: 7. The CDR3 has 16 amino acids. CDR3 nucleotide sequence: TGTGCCAGCAGCTTTATAGCGGGAGTTACTTCCTACGAGCAGTACTTC. Protein sequence: CASSFIAGVTSYEQYF.

About this clonotype itself: A clone one base away is much larger, so this may be a read error. The conserved closing phenylalanine or tryptophan is absent in this CDR3, likely reflecting a read error. The gene calls are TRBV29-1 and TRBJ1-4; 8 nucleotides align to TRBD1. The CDR3 covers 15 residues. The V segment lost 7 bases and the J segment 2 bases; nucleotides outside the gene matches: 9. CDR1 is SQVTM and CDR2 is ANQGSEA in the germline V gene. The CDR3 sequence: CSATTRQGTNEKLFS. The CDR3 DNA is TGCAGCGCCACAACACGACAGGGGACTAATGAAAAACTGTTTTCT.

The chain uses TRBV27 and TRBJ1-1; TRBD1 is a possible D gene (6 bases). From germline, CDR1 is MNHEY and CDR2 SMNVEV (reference sequence). With 5 bases removed from V and 6 bases from J, the gap between germline ends came to 19 bases. There are 15 residues in the CDR3. The DNA for the CDR3 is TGTGCCAGCAGTCCAACCTCAGGGGCTAACGCTGAAGCTTTCTTT. Amino acids: CASSPTSGANAEAFF.

This clonotype was recorded at least ten times. V gene TRBV6-6 combines with J gene TRBJ1-4; D perhaps matches TRBD1 (5 bases). The CDR3 extends over 12 amino acids. Germline CDR1 reads MNHNY; CDR2 reads SVGAGI (reference sequence). V was pared by 6 bases and J by 7 bases, with 9 bases between. CDR3 protein: CASRGDSEKLFF. As DNA, the CDR3 is TGTGCCAGCAGGGGAGACAGTGAAAAACTGTTTTTT.

This clonotype has ten or more counts. CDR3 region: CASSSSGTGTYEQYF. In nucleotides, the CDR3 is TGCGCCAGCAGCTCCTCCGGGACAGGGACCTACGAGCAGTACTTC. The chain is built from TRBV4-3 and TRBJ2-7; 9 nucleotides match TRBD1. Trimming at V came to 5 bases and at J to 2 bases, leaving 7 bases not matched to a gene. CDR1 is LGHNA and CDR2 is YSLEER in the germline V gene. The CDR3 contains 15 residues.

This chain connects TRBV4-1 to TRBJ2-1; 9 positions match TRBD2. V shed 4 bases, J shed 10 bases, and the junction held 2 bases outside the gene matches. There are 12 residues in the CDR3. CDR1 is MGHRA, CDR2 YSYEKL, per germline. The CDR3 sequence: CASSLAGVEQFF. CDR3 DNA sequence: TGCGCCAGCAGCCTAGCGGGAGTCGAGCAGTTCTTC.

This clonotype was counted at least ten times. This chain links TRBV12-3 or TRBV12-4 with TRBJ2-7; TRBD2 matches at 7 bases. This CDR3 spans 13 amino acids. J was trimmed by 5 bases and V by 1 base; bases with no gene match: 2. The CDR3 is CASSLVRGDEQYF. The CDR3 nucleotides are TGTGCCAGCAGTTTAGTTCGGGGGGACGAGCAGTACTTC.

The chain employs TRBV6-5 and TRBJ1-4; D not resolved. This CDR3 contains 15 residues. Per germline, CDR1 MNHEY and CDR2 SVGAGI. With 6 bases removed from V and 0 bases from J, the gap between germline ends came to 11 bases. The CDR3 spells CASSQEWTTNEKLFF. The CDR3 coding sequence is TGTGCCAGCAGCCAGGAATGGACAACTAATGAAAAACTGTTTTTT.

This clonotype was counted at least ten times. The chain links TRBV4-2 to TRBJ2-3; 8 bases fit TRBD2. CDR3 length: 18 amino acids. Trimming removed 2 bases from V and 0 bases from J; junction bases left unmatched: 10. Germline loops: CDR1 LGHNA, CDR2 YNFKEQ. CDR3 loop: CASSQSLELAESTDTQYF. Written as DNA, the CDR3 is TGTGCCAGCAGCCAAAGTCTCGAACTAGCGGAGAGCACAGATACGCAGTATTTT.

This clonotype was observed a handful of times. This clone may be a read error of a much larger clone one base away. J is TRBJ2-4 and V is TRBV12-3 or TRBV12-4; TRBD1 matches 9 bases. The CDR3 has 18 residues. CDR3 protein: CAGSLGISQGAGKNIQYF. The DNA for the CDR3 is TGTGCCGGCAGTTTGGGGATCTCACAGGGGGCTGGCAAAAACATTCAGTACTTC.

This clonotype was counted at least ten times. The V and J genes are TRBV28 and TRBJ2-6; maybe TRBD1 (6 bases). Germline CDR1 and CDR2: MDHEN and SYDVKM. V lost 3 bases and J 1 base, leaving 7 bases between the germline ends. This CDR3 has 15 residues. CDR3 residues: CASSFRGSGANVLTF. The CDR3 region has the DNA TGTGCCAGCAGTTTTAGGGGGTCTGGGGCCAACGTCCTGACTTTC.

This chain connects TRBV3-1 to TRBJ2-2, with 12 bases identical to TRBD2. J gave up 5 bases and V 4 bases, and 5 bases lay outside the gene matches. Germline-derived CDR1 and CDR2 are LGHDT and YNNKEL (reference sequence). This CDR3 region has 16 residues. The CDR3 protein is CASSPRLAGATGELFF. DNA for the CDR3: TGTGCCAGCAGCCCTCGACTAGCGGGGGCTACCGGGGAGCTGTTTTTT. The variable domain in full, with the rest retrieved from reference TRBV3-1 and TRBJ2-2, is DTAVSQTPKYLVTQMGNDKSIKCEQNLGHDTMYWYKQDSKKFLKIMFSYNNKELIINETVPNRFSPKSPDKAHLNLHINSLELGDSAVYFCASSPRLAGATGELFFGEGSRLTVL.

In its sample, this clonotype was seen a few times. This chain joins TRBV5-1 and TRBJ2-3, with D perhaps matching TRBD1 or TRBD2 (6 bases each). The CDR3 has 16 amino acids. The germline gives CDR1 SGHRS, CDR2 YFSETQ. The V gene lost 0 bases and the J gene lost 2 bases, with 13 bases spanning the gap. For the CDR3, the DNA is TGCGCCAGCAGCTTGGAACTAGCAGGGGCCACAGATACGCAGTATTTT. It encodes CASSLELAGATDTQYF. Full variable domain (missing parts from reference TRBV5-1 and TRBJ2-3): KAGVTQTPRYLIKTRGQQVTLSCSPISGHRSVSWYQQTPGQGLQFLFEYFSETQRNKGNFPGRFSGRQFSNSRSEMNVSTLELGDSALYLCASSLELAGATDTQYFGPGTRLTVL.

This chain uses TRBV2 with TRBJ2-3, with D possibly being TRBD1 or TRBD2 (6 bases each). Germline loops: CDR1 SNHLY, CDR2 FYNNEI. The CDR3 extends over 15 amino acids. V dropped 8 bases and J dropped 1 base, with 16 bases sitting between them. CDR3 residues: CASEEGVTGTDTQYF. CDR3 nucleotide sequence: TGTGCCAGCGAGGAGGGGGTGACGGGCACAGATACGCAGTATTTT. Based on the CDR3 plus reference TRBV2 and TRBJ2-3, the full variable domain is EPEVTQTPSHQVTQMGQEVILRCVPISNHLYFYWYRQILGQKVEFLVSFYNNEISEKSEIFDDQFSVERPDGSNFTLKIRSTKLEDSAMYFCASEEGVTGTDTQYFGPGTRLTVL.

This clonotype was detected many times. This sequence joins TRBV6-5 and TRBJ1-1, with D possibly being TRBD1 (5 bases). The germline CDR1 and CDR2 sequences are MNHEY and SVGAGI. CDR3 size: 13 residues. V lost 8 bases to trimming and J lost 1 base, with 11 bases between them. CDR3 amino acids: CASGHDRNTEAFF. CDR3 in DNA: TGTGCCAGCGGGCACGACAGGAACACTGAAGCTTTCTTT.

Ten or more counts support this clonotype. The chain couples TRBV6-2 or TRBV6-3 to TRBJ2-7; D possibly corresponds to TRBD2 (5 bases). The CDR3 consists of 15 residues. V shed 5 bases and J shed 5 bases, with 19 bases lying between them. In germline, CDR1 is MNHEY, CDR2 SVGEGT. The CDR3 region has the DNA TGTGCCAGCAGTCACGTAGGACTTGTAGGACACGAGCAGTACTTC. As protein: CASSHVGLVGHEQYF.

Points on this clonotype: A read error may be the cause here, since a much bigger clone is one base away. The chain links TRBV4-3 to TRBJ2-7; D gene unclear. Germline CDR1 and CDR2: LGHNA and YSLEER. The CDR3 has 13 residues. The CDR3 DNA follows: TGCGCCAGCAGCCAAGAGGTCGGATACGAGCGGTACTTC. Translation gives CASSQEVGYERYF.

This clonotype showed up many times. The CDR3 nucleotides are TGTGCCAGCAGCTTAGGTTTAGGAGATACGCAGTATTTT. Translated, it gives CASSLGLGDTQYF. The rearrangement joins TRBV7-9 to TRBJ2-3; D unresolved. This CDR3 spans 13 amino acids. The germline V gene has CDR1 SEHNR and CDR2 FQNEAQ (reference sequence). V dropped 1 base and J dropped 5 bases, with 7 bases sitting between them.

V and J are TRBV7-9 and TRBJ1-6; maybe TRBD1 (6 bases). The CDR3 contains 14 residues. In germline, CDR1 is SEHNR, CDR2 FQNEAQ (reference sequence). The V and J ends lost 5 bases and 3 bases respectively, with 8 bases between them. CDR3 in amino acids: CASSQDSYNSPLHF. In DNA form, the CDR3 reads TGTGCCAGCAGCCAGGACAGCTATAATTCACCCCTCCACTTT.

This clonotype was counted a few times. The V call is TRBV11-2, the J call TRBJ2-1; no clear D. V lost 4 bases and J 8 bases, leaving 18 bases between the germline ends. The CDR3 consists of 15 residues. CDR1 and CDR2 (germline): SGHAT, FQNNGV. The CDR3 bases are TGTGCCAGCAGCTCTTCCAACTTAGCTCGGGATGAGCAGTTCTTC. Translated: CASSSSNLARDEQFF.

This clonotype was seen more than once but under ten times. V gene TRBV27 combines with J gene TRBJ2-1, with 8 bases that match TRBD2. Germline assignment: CDR1 MNHEY and CDR2 SMNVEV (reference sequence). Trimming at V came to 4 bases and at J to 8 bases, leaving 13 bases not matched to a gene. The CDR3 contains 16 residues. The CDR3 coding sequence is TGTGCCAGCAGTTCCGGTGTTTGGCGGGGGGCCGATGAGCAGTTCTTC. It encodes CASSSGVWRGADEQFF.

The count of this clonotype is one. This may arise from a read error, as a much more abundant clone is one base away. This chain links TRBV18 with TRBJ1-1; D not resolved. The CDR3 length is 14 residues. The germline V gene has CDR1 KGHSH and CDR2 LQKENI. The CDR3 nucleotides are TGTGCCAGCCCACCTAGCACGGTGGAACCTGAAGCTTTCTTT. It encodes CASPPSTVEPEAFF.

This clonotype occurred a few times. The chain recombines TRBV6-1 with TRBJ1-6; 7 bases map to TRBD1. V trimming: 8 bases; J trimming: 5 bases; junction bases outside the gene matches: 12. Germline-derived CDR1 and CDR2 are MNHNS and SASEGT. The CDR3 extends over 16 amino acids. The CDR3 DNA sequence: TGTGCCAGCGGTCCGTTGGTCACAGGGGATAATTCACCCCTCCACTTT. This sequence encodes CASGPLVTGDNSPLHF.

The table lists this clonotype with a few counts. The chain recombines TRBV12-3 or TRBV12-4 with TRBJ2-1, with D unresolved. V lost 3 bases and J 8 bases, leaving 8 bases between the germline ends. The CDR3 loop spans 12 amino acids. The CDR3 nucleotides read TGTGCCAGCAGTTTCGTCGCAGATGAGCAGTTCTTC. Translated: CASSFVADEQFF.

There are many counts of this clonotype. The genes are TRBV29-1 and TRBJ2-1; D not resolved. This CDR3 is 16 amino acids long. Germline lookup yields CDR1 SQVTM and CDR2 ANQGSEA. V was trimmed by 6 bases and J by 8 bases, leaving 26 bases between them. CDR3 region: CSVDLEARPLGDEQFF. Here the CDR3 DNA reads TGCAGCGTAGACCTAGAGGCGCGTCCCCTGGGCGATGAGCAGTTCTTC.

This clonotype was recorded only once. Since a much larger clone is just one base distant, this may be a read error. In this CDR3 the conserved last residue, phenylalanine or tryptophan, is missing, so a read error is likely. The V call is TRBV25-1, the J call TRBJ2-7; no definite D call. V was shortened by 1 base and J by 0 bases, with 13 bases between the two germline ends. CDR3 length equals 16 residues. Germline CDR1 MGHDK, CDR2 SYGVNS. The DNA of the CDR3 is TGTGCCAGCAGTGAATCTTCCCCCGCCAGCTCCTACGAGCAGTACCTC. It yields the protein CASSESSPASSYEQYL.

The table lists this clonotype with many counts. J is TRBJ2-7 and V is TRBV7-9; the D gene could be TRBD1 or TRBD2 (5 bases each). V lost 5 bases and J lost 4, with 18 bases in between. The CDR3 covers 15 residues. Per the germline V gene, CDR1 is SEHNR and CDR2 is FQNEAQ (reference sequence). The CDR3 reads CASSAYGTDPYEQYF. CDR3 in DNA: TGTGCCAGCAGCGCCTACGGGACCGACCCTTACGAGCAGTACTTC.

The chain uses TRBV27 and TRBJ2-5; 11 nucleotides line up with TRBD2. The germline V gene has CDR1 MNHEY and CDR2 SMNVEV (reference sequence). With 5 bases clipped from V and 1 base from J, the junction kept 0 bases outside the gene matches. This CDR3 has 14 residues. In DNA form, the CDR3 reads TGTGCCAGCAGTGGACTAGCGGGCCAAGAGACCCAGTACTTC. This codes for CASSGLAGQETQYF.

The rearrangement joins TRBV5-6 to TRBJ2-7; 9 nucleotides agree with TRBD1. J was trimmed by 4 bases and V by 4 bases; bases with no gene match: 9. The germline CDR1 and CDR2 sequences are SGHDT and YYEEEE. The CDR3 runs 15 residues. The CDR3, as DNA: TGTGCCAGCAGCCCTCCTATGGGGACAGGGTACGAGCAGTACTTC. Translating it yields CASSPPMGTGYEQYF.